The next 14 T cell receptor beta chains were all read from a single sample in a study of CD8 T cells in ankylosing spondylitis. TCRdb redid the calling of the 5' RACE reads with MiXCR, one entry per CDR3 protein. The sample has 350,000 to 450,000 distinct CDR3 sequences; 20% are singletons. Sequencing was performed on blood, either unsorted or a sorted T cell fraction (not recorded which). The receptors shown here come from a male donor with ankylosing spondylitis or in good health (not recorded which).

This sequence joins TRBV29-1 and TRBJ1-5, with D hard to call. With 4 bases removed from V and 3 bases from J, the gap between germline ends came to 10 bases. The CDR3 runs to 13 residues. The germline CDR1 and CDR2 sequences are SQVTM and ANQGSEA. This chain's CDR3 is CSVVGPNNQPQHF. In nucleotides, the CDR3 is TGCAGCGTTGTAGGGCCGAACAATCAGCCCCAGCATTTT.

The chain recombines TRBV11-2 with TRBJ2-1, with unresolved D. V lost 2 bases to trimming and J lost 0 bases, with 11 bases between them. CDR1 SGHAT and CDR2 FQNNGV come from the germline V gene. CDR3 length: 16 amino acids. The CDR3 DNA sequence: TGTGCCAGCAGCTTATTTGGGATCAGCTCCTACAATGAGCAGTTCTTC. Translation: CASSLFGISSYNEQFF.

This clonotype was recorded a few times. V usage is TRBV12-3 or TRBV12-4 and J usage is TRBJ2-2; D unclear. V lost 2 bases and J lost 7, with 2 bases in between. The CDR3 covers 11 residues. The CDR3 protein is CASSLLGELFF. DNA of the CDR3: TGTGCCAGCAGTTTACTCGGGGAGCTGTTTTTT.

This chain joins TRBV12-3 or TRBV12-4 and TRBJ2-5; D remains ambiguous. Trimming cost V 5 bases and J 5 bases, with 9 bases left between them. The length of the CDR3 is 12 residues. The CDR3 is CASSPLLETQYF. The CDR3 region has the DNA TGTGCCAGCAGTCCACTACTGGAGACCCAGTACTTC.

The chain links TRBV20-1 to TRBJ1-5; a possible D gene is TRBD1 (5 bases). The V and J ends lost 1 base and 1 base respectively, with 11 bases between them. Germline CDR1 reads DFQATT; CDR2 reads SNEGSKA (reference sequence). The CDR3 loop spans 15 amino acids. In nucleotides, the CDR3 is TGCAGTGCTAGAGCGGGCAGGGAGAGCAATCAGCCCCAGCATTTT. This sequence encodes CSARAGRESNQPQHF.

This clonotype was recorded many times. J is TRBJ1-1 and V is TRBV12-3 or TRBV12-4; D may be TRBD1 (6 bases). The CDR3 length is 15 residues. Trimming left V 5 bases short and J 0 bases short, with 13 bases between. The CDR3 region has the DNA TGTGCCAGCAGTCCGGGGGACACCTTGAACACTGAAGCTTTCTTT. Translated: CASSPGDTLNTEAFF.

The chain has TRBV4-1 and TRBJ2-7; TRBD1 might be the D (6 bases). V was clipped by 5 bases and J by 6 bases, with 20 bases between them. The CDR3 length is 15 residues. Germline CDR1 reads MGHRA; CDR2 reads YSYEKL. The CDR3 DNA reads TGCGCCAGCAGCACGGCCTCCGGGACACACACCGAGCAGTACTTC. Translated, it gives CASSTASGTHTEQYF.

This chain connects TRBV11-2 to TRBJ2-5; 9 bases map to TRBD1. There are 14 residues in the CDR3. J lost 4 bases, V lost 6 bases, and 6 bases had no gene match. Germline V lookup: CDR1 SGHAT, CDR2 FQNNGV. CDR3 sequence reads: CASRSTGGSETQYF. The CDR3 coding sequence is TGTGCCAGCAGGTCAACAGGGGGCTCAGAGACCCAGTACTTC. Together with reference TRBV11-2 and TRBJ2-5, the CDR3 gives the full variable domain: EAGVAQSPRYKIIEKRQSVAFWCNPISGHATLYWYQQILGQGPKLLIQFQNNGVVDDSQLPKDRFSAERLKGVDSTLKIQPAKLEDSAVYLCASRSTGGSETQYFGPGTRLLVL.

The chain uses TRBV29-1 and TRBJ2-1; 9 bases agree with TRBD1. This CDR3 spans 13 amino acids. V trimming: 6 bases; J trimming: 3 bases; junction bases outside the gene matches: 3. Germline values: CDR1 SQVTM, CDR2 ANQGSEA. DNA for the CDR3: TGCAGCGTAGGGGGACAGGGCTACAATGAGCAGTTCTTC. Its translation is CSVGGQGYNEQFF.

The CDR3 DNA reads TGTGCCAGCAGCTTAAGTGGCGGGCGAAGCGACGAGCAGTACTTC. Protein: CASSLSGGRSDEQYF. The rearrangement links TRBV7-9 to TRBJ2-7; D may be TRBD2 (5 bases). CDR1 is SEHNR, CDR2 FQNEAQ, per germline (reference sequence). CDR3 length: 15 amino acids. Trimming took off 2 bases at V and 5 bases at J, with 16 bases between the two ends.

This clonotype was seen a few times. This chain joins TRBV25-1 and TRBJ2-3; maybe TRBD1 (6 bases). Looked up from germline, CDR1 is MGHDK and CDR2 is SYGVNS. The CDR3 sequence is 14 residues long. V was cut by 4 bases and J by 2 bases, with 10 bases left in between. Here the CDR3 DNA reads TGTGCCAGCAGTGTGACAGGAATCACAGATACGCAGTATTTT. This encodes CASSVTGITDTQYF. Full variable domain (rest looked up from reference TRBV25-1 and TRBJ2-3): EADIYQTPRYLVIGTGKKITLECSQTMGHDKMYWYQQDPGMELHLIHYSYGVNSTEKGDLSSESTVSRIRTEHFPLTLESARPSHTSQYLCASSVTGITDTQYFGPGTRLTVL.

This clonotype turned up a few times. The rearrangement uses TRBV7-2 and TRBJ2-1; 8 bases are a match to TRBD2. V lost 3 bases and J lost 7; bases outside the gene matches: 8. This CDR3 spans 15 amino acids. Per germline, CDR1 SGHTA and CDR2 FQGNSA. The CDR3 here is CASSFGTRGGNEQFF. For the CDR3, the DNA is TGTGCCAGCAGCTTCGGGACTAGAGGCGGAAATGAGCAGTTCTTC.

The chain is built from TRBV10-3 and TRBJ2-7; 7 bases agree with TRBD1. V trimming: 3 bases; J trimming: 1 base; junction bases outside the gene matches: 9. The length of the CDR3 is 16 residues. The germline V gene encodes CDR1 ENHRY and CDR2 SYGVKD. The CDR3 DNA sequence: TGTGCCATCAGTGACCCTGACAGGGACCCGTCCTACGAGCAGTACTTC. Encoded protein: CAISDPDRDPSYEQYF.

In this sample, this clonotype turned up a few times. DNA of the CDR3: TGTGCCTGGAGCCGGGGGGACAGGGAGAACACTGAAGCTTTCTTT. Its protein is CAWSRGDRENTEAFF. This rearrangement joins TRBV30 to TRBJ1-1; TRBD1 matches 9 bases. The CDR3 totals 15 residues. Germline CDR1 reads GTSNPN; CDR2 reads SVGIG (reference sequence). V trimming: 3 bases; J trimming: 1 base; junction bases outside the gene matches: 6.